What follows is one T cell receptor (beta chain) and its context. The antigen remains unidentified. The same CDR3 can be traced to other DNA sequences in this sample. Using immunoSEQ multiplex PCR, the repertoire was profiled, and TCRdb retains in-frame clones only, with some absent. The sample shows around 69,000 clones, roughly 90% of them seen only once. These data belong to a study of T cells in localized non-small cell lung cancer. Study-level findings and limits: Uninvolved adjacent lung showed peak T cell clonality, exceeding tumor. Sequencing covered just one tumor region, so heterogeneity cannot be ruled out. Longer survival (overall) was linked to higher T cell density in blood.

The CDR3 contains 14 residues. V was trimmed by 0 bases and J by 2 bases, leaving 5 bases between them. CDR1 and CDR2 from the germline V gene are WSHSY and SAAADI. The TCR originated in a woman aged 35 to 69 with stage I lung adenocarcinoma. The genes are TRBV10-2 and TRBJ1-3; D remains unclear. The source material was peripheral blood, sampled before any cancer treatment. The DNA for the CDR3 is TGCGCCAGCAGTGAGTCGGGGACTGGAAACACCATATATTTT. Protein product: CASSESGTGNTIYF.